One T cell receptor beta chain is described in this entry. Antigen specificity is unknown. This sample stems from a study of cytomegalovirus exposure and HLA in healthy donors. Whole-study results and caveats: In a later analysis, first-cohort TCR clusters were found to tend to co-occur in the 95 to 150 validation repertoires.

The V and J ends lost 5 bases and 6 bases respectively, with 11 bases between them. The CDR3 loop spans 12 amino acids. CDR1 and CDR2 from the germline V gene are SEHNR and FQNEAQ (reference sequence). Only in-frame clones appear in the TCRdb table, and some are missing; sequencing was by immunoSEQ multiplex PCR. The sample has 150,000 to 200,000 clones, 84% seen once; the top ten hold roughly a tenth. V is TRBV7-9 and J is TRBJ2-7, with D possibly TRBD2 on 6 matching bases. The sample comprised PBMCs. The TCR originated in a man aged 25 to 40 in good health and CMV-seropositive. The CDR3 DNA follows: TGTGCCAGCAGCCGAGACGGGAGCGAGCAGTACTTC. Its translation: CASSRDGSEQYF.